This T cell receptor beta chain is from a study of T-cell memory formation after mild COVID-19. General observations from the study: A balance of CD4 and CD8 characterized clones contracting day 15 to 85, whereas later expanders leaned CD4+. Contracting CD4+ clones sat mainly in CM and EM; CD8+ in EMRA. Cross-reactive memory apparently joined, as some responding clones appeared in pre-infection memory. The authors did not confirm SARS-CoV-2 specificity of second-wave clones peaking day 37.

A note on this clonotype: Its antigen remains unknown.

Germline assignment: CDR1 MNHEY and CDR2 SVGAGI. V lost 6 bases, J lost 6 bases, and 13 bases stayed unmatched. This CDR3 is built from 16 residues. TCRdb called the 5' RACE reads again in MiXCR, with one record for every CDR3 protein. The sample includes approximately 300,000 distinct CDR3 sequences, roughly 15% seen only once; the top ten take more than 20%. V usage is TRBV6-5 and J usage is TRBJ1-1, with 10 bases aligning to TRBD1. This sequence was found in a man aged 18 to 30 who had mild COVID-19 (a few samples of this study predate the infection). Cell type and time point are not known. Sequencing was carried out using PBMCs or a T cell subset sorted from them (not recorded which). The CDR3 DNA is TGTGCCAGCAGCTCGGGACAGGGGAGTTTAGTCTCTGAAGCTTTCTTT. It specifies CASSSGQGSLVSEAFF.